A selection of T cell receptor beta chains follows, all from one sample in a study of blood T cells in healthy people across ages. Each CDR3 protein gets one entry after TCRdb re-called the 5' RACE reads with MiXCR. Found here are around 1,500,000 distinct CDR3 sequences, about 30% of them singletons; the top ten hold approximately 7.7%. Sequencing used blood. The origin of the receptors is a woman aged 30 to 39 in good health. Each CDR3 is given with its conserved first and last residue. A D gene is named only where the DNA matches it firmly. Not every row has a clone size; where given, it reads once, few, many or a size class.

J,V,D,size,DNA,CDR3
TRBJ2-4,TRBV20-1,TRBD2,NA,TGCAGTGCTAGCCCCCCTAGCGGGAGCTTCAATGAGCAGTACTTC,CSASPPSGSFNEQYF
TRBJ2-1,TRBV10-1,NA,many,TGCGCCAGAACCTCCGGGAAAAACAATGAGCAGTTCTTC,CARTSGKNNEQFF
TRBJ2-7,TRBV20-1,TRBD2,NA,TGCAGTGCTGAGGAGCGGGAGCTACCTTATTCCTACGAGCAGTACTTC,CSAEERELPYSYEQYF
TRBJ2-2,TRBV7-2,NA,NA,TGTGCCAGCAGCAGGGGCGCCCGCACCGGGGAGCTGTTTTTT,CASSRGARTGELFF
TRBJ2-5,TRBV7-2,TRBD2,NA,TGTGCCAGCGGACCGGGACTAGCGGGAGAAAACAATGAGCAGTACTTC,CASGPGLAGENNEQYF
TRBJ2-5,TRBV5-1,NA,NA,TGCGCCAGCAGCTTGCCGCCTCCTGGCCCAGAGACCCAGTACTTC,CASSLPPPGPETQYF
TRBJ2-7,TRBV20-1,NA,many,TGCAGTGCTAGTCGCGGGGACCTCTCCTACGAGCAGTACTTC,CSASRGDLSYEQYF
TRBJ1-1,TRBV10-3,TRBD1,few,TGTGCCATCAGTGAGGCGACAGGGTTAAACGCTGAAGCTTTCTTT,CAISEATGLNAEAFF
TRBJ2-3,TRBV15,NA,many,TGTGCCACCAGCGAAGTGATTCGAGATACGCAGTATTTT,CATSEVIRDTQYF
TRBJ2-7,TRBV7-2,NA,NA,TGTGCCAGCAGCCCGTTCGTACCAGCCTACGAGCAGTACTTC,CASSPFVPAYEQYF
TRBJ2-7,TRBV5-6,TRBD1,NA,TGTGCCAGCAGCCTCTACAGGGGGTCTCGGGACGAGCAGTACTTC,CASSLYRGSRDEQYF
TRBJ1-5,TRBV29-1,NA,NA,TGCAGCGTTGCGTGGGGCAGCAATCAGCCCCAGCATTTT,CSVAWGSNQPQHF
TRBJ1-1,TRBV20-1,NA,few,TGCAGTGCTAGGTCTTCTGCGAACACTGAAGCTTTCTTT,CSARSSANTEAFF
TRBJ2-1,TRBV14,TRBD2,NA,TGTGCCAGCAGCCGAGAAAGAGCGGGAGCGAGGGATGAGCAGTTCTTC,CASSRERAGARDEQFF
TRBJ2-1,TRBV6-5,NA,many,TGTGCCAGCAGTCGGCACAATGAGCAGTTCTTC,CASSRHNEQFF
TRBJ2-1,TRBV20-1,TRBD2,NA,TGCAGTCCCTGGAGCGGGGGGGACTCCTACAATGAGCAGTTCTTC,CSPWSGGDSYNEQFF
TRBJ2-2,TRBV20-1,NA,NA,TGCAGTGCTAGAGTTCGGGCTGGCTGGAACACCGGGGAGCTGTTTTTT,CSARVRAGWNTGELFF
TRBJ2-5,TRBV25-1,NA,many,TGTGCCAGCAGTGCCCCGGAGGGGGAGACCCAGTACTTC,CASSAPEGETQYF
TRBJ2-3,TRBV29-1,TRBD2,NA,TGCAGCGTTGCCCGTCCGGGAGGAGGATCAGATACGCAGTATTTT,CSVARPGGGSDTQYF
TRBJ2-3,TRBV7-3,NA,many,TGTGCCAGCAGTCGCACCGGAGGGCCCACAGATACGCAGTATTTT,CASSRTGGPTDTQYF
TRBJ2-7,TRBV20-1,TRBD2,few,TGCAGTGCTAGCGGGAGGCCCTCCTACGAGCAGTACTTC,CSASGRPSYEQYF
TRBJ2-3,TRBV2,TRBD2,once,TGTGCCAGCAGCGGGGGACTAGCGGGGGTAGTAGATACGCAGTATTTT,CASSGGLAGVVDTQYF
TRBJ1-1,TRBV5-1,TRBD1,few,TGCGCCAGCACCCACTACGCCGGGACAGGGGATAACCCGAACACTGAAGCTTTCTTT,CASTHYAGTGDNPNTEAFF
TRBJ2-7,TRBV28,NA,many,TGTGCCAGCAGGTCCCACGCGCGTAACGAGCAGTACTTC,CASRSHARNEQYF
TRBJ2-7,TRBV5-6,NA,NA,TGCGCCAACAGCCTTCAGGACTACGAGCAGTACTTC,CANSLQDYEQYF
TRBJ1-4,TRBV2,NA,NA,TGTGCCAGCAGTGATTCCAGGGCTAATGAAAAACTGTTTTTT,CASSDSRANEKLFF
TRBJ2-7,TRBV7-2,TRBD2,many,TGTGCCAGCAGGGGAGGGACTAGCGGGAGTAAGTACGAGCAGTACTTC,CASRGGTSGSKYEQYF
TRBJ2-1,TRBV10-2,NA,many,TGCGCCAGCAGTGAGTCGATTGGCGGGGACAGCTCCTACAATGAGCAGTTCTTC,CASSESIGGDSSYNEQFF
TRBJ2-7,TRBV29-1,TRBD1,few,TGCAGCGTATGGGCAGGGGGCGACGAGCAGTACTTC,CSVWAGGDEQYF
TRBJ1-5,TRBV28,NA,few,TGTGCCAGCAGTCGAGGGGGGGGCACTGGAGGATACAGTCAGCCCCAGCATTTT,CASSRGGGTGGYSQPQHF
TRBJ2-5,TRBV20-1,TRBD2,few,TGCAGTGCTAAGCCCCCAACTAGCGGGAGACGAGAGACCCAGTACTTC,CSAKPPTSGRRETQYF
TRBJ2-6,TRBV10-3,NA,many,TGTGCCATCAGTGAGTCTACAGGGACTGGGGCCAACGTCCTGACTTTC,CAISESTGTGANVLTF
TRBJ2-7,TRBV5-1,TRBD1,many,TGCGCCAGCAGCTTGGAGGGGACAGCCCGCTACGAGCAGTACTTC,CASSLEGTARYEQYF
TRBJ1-2,TRBV6-5,NA,few,TGTGCCAGCAGTTACTCGGGGGCGTCAGTTAGAGCGAACTATGGCTACACCTTC,CASSYSGASVRANYGYTF
TRBJ2-4,TRBV11-2,NA,few,TGTGCCAGCAGCTTGAGACCAGGGAATGACCTAGCCAAAAACATTCAGTACTTC,CASSLRPGNDLAKNIQYF
TRBJ2-7,TRBV11-2,TRBD1,few,TGTGCCAGCAGTCTGGGAACAGGGGCCCACGAGCAGTACTTC,CASSLGTGAHEQYF
TRBJ2-5,TRBV11-2,NA,NA,TGTGCCAGCAGCTTTCCCAACGAGGGCGGGGAGACCCAGTACTTC,CASSFPNEGGETQYF
TRBJ2-5,TRBV18,NA,many,TGTGCCAGCAGCCCCCCTAGCGTAGAGACCCAGTACTTC,CASSPPSVETQYF
TRBJ1-3,TRBV4-2,NA,NA,TGTGCCTGCAGCCAAGATCCGGGGAAAATGAACACCATATATTTT,CACSQDPGKMNTIYF
TRBJ2-5,TRBV11-2,TRBD2,few,TGTGCCAGCAGCTCGGGGACTAGCGGGGGGCAAGAGACCCAGTACTTC,CASSSGTSGGQETQYF
TRBJ2-2,TRBV5-4,TRBD1,NA,TGTGCCAGCAGCCTACAGGGGTTGCGGGGGGAGCTGTTTTTT,CASSLQGLRGELFF
TRBJ1-5,TRBV29-1,NA,NA,TGCAGCATTGTGGCAGGGAGCAATCAGCCCCAGCATTTT,CSIVAGSNQPQHF
TRBJ1-1,TRBV28,NA,NA,TGTGCCAACCCCCCAGGGACGACTGGGAAGAAAGGGACTGAAGCTTTCTTT,CANPPGTTGKKGTEAFF
TRBJ2-1,TRBV10-1,TRBD1,few,TGCGCCAGCAGTGCCGGGACAGGCCAAGGTGAAGAGACCCAGTTCTTC,CASSAGTGQGEETQFF
TRBJ1-4,TRBV4-1,NA,few,TGCGCCAGCAGCCGAGACCGCAACGGAAAACTGTTTTTT,CASSRDRNGKLFF
TRBJ2-7,TRBV7-2,TRBD1,many,TGTGCCAGCAGCCGGGACAGGGACGACGAGCAGTACTTC,CASSRDRDDEQYF
TRBJ2-7,TRBV10-3,TRBD2,few,TGTGCCATCAGCCCGACTAGCGGTGCCTACGAGCAGTACTTC,CAISPTSGAYEQYF
TRBJ2-7,TRBV20-1,NA,many,TGCAGTGCCCACTCTCCCCCTAGGGACGAGCAGTACTTC,CSAHSPPRDEQYF